These 13 T cell receptor beta chains originate from one sample sequenced in a study of blood T cell repertoires in COVID-19. TCRdb's table, derived via immunoSEQ multiplex PCR, lists solely in-frame clones and lacks some. The sample has around 380,000 clones; 70% to 85% are singletons. The source material was peripheral blood. The receptors shown here come from a human donor with acute or convalescent COVID-19. The donor label of this sample is uncertain.

This clone has more than one count but fewer than ten. The gene calls are TRBV3-1 (or the pseudogene TRBV3-2) and TRBJ2-2; D ambiguous. Germline V gene data show CDR1 as LGHDT and CDR2 as YNNKEL (reference sequence). The CDR3 extends over 14 amino acids. With 3 bases removed from V and 6 bases from J, the gap between germline ends came to 11 bases. The CDR3 nucleotides are TGTGCCAGCAGCCAGGGCTATAGTGCCGGGGAGCTGTTTTTT. It is translated as CASSQGYSAGELFF.

This chain links TRBV5-1 with TRBJ1-6, with a weak D call TRBD1 (6 bases). Trimming pared 1 base from V and 10 bases from J, leaving 15 bases between. Germline CDR1 reads SGHRS; CDR2 reads YFSETQ. The CDR3 is 15 residues long. As DNA, the CDR3 is TGCGCCAGCAGCTTGACTACAGGGAGAAGATCACCCCTCCACTTT. Translating gives CASSLTTGRRSPLHF.

The chain combines TRBV4-2 with TRBJ2-1, with TRBD1 identical over 12 bases. CDR3 length equals 16 residues. CDR1 and CDR2 from the germline V gene are LGHNA and YNFKEQ. J gave up 7 bases and V 4 bases, and 8 bases lay outside the gene matches. CDR3 DNA: TGTGCCAGCAGCCGGGGGGGGACAGGGGGCCAGAATGAGCAGTTCTTC. Its protein product is CASSRGGTGGQNEQFF.

The V call is TRBV7-2, the J call TRBJ2-5, with 8 bases aligning to TRBD1. The V gene's germline CDR1 is SGHTA and CDR2 FQGNSA. Losses at the gene ends were 5 bases for V and 5 bases for J; bases not matched to a gene: 7. The CDR3 covers 14 residues. The chain's CDR3 is CASSGQGSWETQYF. DNA of the CDR3: TGTGCCAGCAGCGGACAGGGTTCATGGGAGACCCAGTACTTC.

The chain is built from TRBV5-5 and TRBJ2-1; TRBD2 aligns across 9 bases. The germline gives CDR1 SGHKS, CDR2 YYEKEE (reference sequence). The CDR3 has 15 residues. Trimming at V came to 4 bases and at J to 4 bases, leaving 6 bases not matched to a gene. The DNA of the CDR3 is TGTGCCAGCAGCCAACTAGCGGGCACTTACAATGAGCAGTTCTTC. Translation: CASSQLAGTYNEQFF.

The chain is built from TRBV6-2 or TRBV6-3 and TRBJ2-1, with D uncertain. There are 13 residues in the CDR3. Trimming shortened V by 4 bases and J by 2 bases, and 6 bases separated the two germline ends. Looked up from germline, CDR1 is MNHEY and CDR2 is SVGEGT. The CDR3 DNA reads as TGTGCCAGCAGTTCGGTAGCCTACAATGAGCAGTTCTTC. Translating it yields CASSSVAYNEQFF.

V and J are TRBV7-9 and TRBJ1-1, with a possible D match to TRBD1 (6 bases). The CDR3 runs 13 residues. V dropped 4 bases and J dropped 1 base, with 7 bases sitting between them. CDR1 is SEHNR and CDR2 is FQNEAQ in the germline V gene (reference sequence). The CDR3 is CASSWTENTEAFF. CDR3 nucleotide sequence: TGTGCCAGCAGCTGGACAGAGAACACTGAAGCTTTCTTT.

This chain joins TRBV28 and TRBJ2-5, with D possibly being TRBD1 (5 bases). V shed 3 bases and J shed 5 bases, with 13 bases lying between them. Germline V gene sequence: CDR1 MDHEN, CDR2 SYDVKM. The CDR3 contains 14 residues. The CDR3 nucleotides are TGTGCCAGCAGTTTTGTCCAGGGTGAGGAGACCCAGTACTTC. Its protein product is CASSFVQGEETQYF. Full variable domain (missing parts from reference TRBV28 and TRBJ2-5): DVKVTQSSRYLVKRTGEKVFLECVQDMDHENMFWYRQDPGLGLRLIYFSYDVKMKEKGDIPEGYSVSREKKERFSLILESASTNQTSMYLCASSFVQGEETQYFGPGTRLLVL.

This clone was detected only a few times. The V gene is TRBV28, the J gene TRBJ1-2; TRBD1 agrees at 7 bases. J lost 3 bases, V lost 6 bases, and 7 bases had no gene match. Germline assignment: CDR1 MDHEN and CDR2 SYDVKM. The CDR3 runs to 14 residues. CDR3 coding DNA: TGTGCCAGCAGCCAACGGGACAGATACTATGGCTACACCTTC. Protein: CASSQRDRYYGYTF.

This rearrangement joins TRBV28 to TRBJ2-5, with 8 bases identical to TRBD2. CDR1 MDHEN and CDR2 SYDVKM come from the germline V gene. J was trimmed by 4 bases and V by 6 bases; bases with no gene match: 22. This CDR3 is 19 amino acids long. In nucleotides, the CDR3 is TGTGCCAGCAGGTTCAATATACCCCTACGCGGGGGGACTCGAGAGACCCAGTACTTC. It is translated as CASRFNIPLRGGTRETQYF.

The chain combines TRBV3-1 (or the pseudogene TRBV3-2) with TRBJ2-3; the match to TRBD1 covers 8 bases. From germline, CDR1 is LGHDT and CDR2 YNNKEL (reference sequence). The CDR3 has 15 amino acids. Unmatched junction bases numbered 3, after V lost 4 bases and J lost 0 bases. CDR3 amino acids: CASSLRQGSTDTQYF. The CDR3 DNA follows: TGTGCCAGCAGCCTCCGACAGGGGAGCACAGATACGCAGTATTTT.

This clone was seen more than once but under ten times. The rearrangement joins TRBV5-6 to TRBJ1-5; possible D gene TRBD1, 6 bases. The V gene lost 0 bases and the J gene lost 7 bases, with 14 bases spanning the gap. CDR1 and CDR2 (germline): SGHDT, YYEEEE. The CDR3 spans 15 residues. CDR3 DNA: TGTGCCAGCAGCTTGGCGGGACAACTACGCCAGCCCCAGCATTTT. Protein: CASSLAGQLRQPQHF.

The chain has TRBV18 and TRBJ2-6, with TRBD1 identical over 7 bases. The germline gives CDR1 KGHSH, CDR2 LQKENI. CDR3 size: 18 residues. Trimming cost V 2 bases and J 0 bases; bases outside gene matches: 7. The CDR3 loop is CASSPNAGGSSGANVLTF. CDR3 in DNA: TGTGCCAGCTCACCAAATGCAGGGGGAAGCTCTGGGGCCAACGTCCTGACTTTC.